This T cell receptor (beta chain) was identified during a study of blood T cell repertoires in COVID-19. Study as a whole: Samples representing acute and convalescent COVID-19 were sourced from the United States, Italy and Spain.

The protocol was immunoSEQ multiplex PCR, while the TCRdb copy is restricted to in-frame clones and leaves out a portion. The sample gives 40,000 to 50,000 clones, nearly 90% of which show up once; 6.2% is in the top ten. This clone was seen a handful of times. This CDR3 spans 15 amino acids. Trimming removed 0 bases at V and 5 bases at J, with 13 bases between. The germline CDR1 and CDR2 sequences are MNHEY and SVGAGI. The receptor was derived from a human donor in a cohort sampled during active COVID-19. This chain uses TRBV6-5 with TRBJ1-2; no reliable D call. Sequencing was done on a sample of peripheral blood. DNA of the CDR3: TGTGCCAGCAGTTACTCCGAGGGAGGTCGATATGGCTACACCTTC. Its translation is CASSYSEGGRYGYTF.